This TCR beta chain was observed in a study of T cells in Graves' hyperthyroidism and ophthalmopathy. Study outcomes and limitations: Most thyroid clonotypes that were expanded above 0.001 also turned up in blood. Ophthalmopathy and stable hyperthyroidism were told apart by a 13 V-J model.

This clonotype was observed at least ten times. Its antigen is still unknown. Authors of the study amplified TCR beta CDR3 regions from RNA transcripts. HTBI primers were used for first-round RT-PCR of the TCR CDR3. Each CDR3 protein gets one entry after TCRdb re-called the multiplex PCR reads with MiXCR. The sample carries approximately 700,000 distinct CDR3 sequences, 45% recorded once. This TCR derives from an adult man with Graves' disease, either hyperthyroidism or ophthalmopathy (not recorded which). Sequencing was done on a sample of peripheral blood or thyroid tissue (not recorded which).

The CDR3 loop reads CSGDRNTGELFF. The CDR3 coding sequence is TGCAGCGGGGACAGGAACACCGGGGAGCTGTTTTTT. The chain carries TRBV29-1 and TRBJ2-2; 7 bases map to TRBD1. The germline V gene encodes CDR1 SQVTM and CDR2 ANQGSEA. With V trimmed by 7 bases and J by 1 base, 0 bases remained unmatched. The CDR3 is made up of 12 amino acids.